This TCR beta chain came from a study of cytomegalovirus exposure and HLA in healthy donors (dated by TCRdb to 2015 to 2018). Context from the whole study: An earlier analysis of more than 550 of the donors reported over 250 Gb of sequence data and 95 million to 130 million unique TCR beta sequences obtained from 150 million to 200 million T cells. Among the roughly 370 genotyped donors, around 81% belonged to the genetic ancestry cluster associated with self-reported Caucasian donors. To decide whether each TCR beta V gene segment behaved as functional or pseudogenic, an earlier analysis of some 600 of the donors relied on high-throughput TCR beta sequencing. An early release covering more than 500 HLA-typed donors comprised around 300 gigabases of sequencing data and about 90 million unique TCR sequences. Donor age, sex, ethnicity and CMV serostatus were compiled alongside the repertoire data. Typing coverage differed by locus: A, B, C, DRB1 and DQB1 were typed in roughly 620-640 donors, DQA1 in approximately 520, DPA1 in 606, and DPB1 in approximately 450. High-throughput TCR immunosequencing, statistical association of individual TCRs with disease status, and machine learning were combined to predict cytomegalovirus infection status. The study was designed to test whether signatures of past pathogen exposure could be identified by cataloging public T cell receptors. Using immunosequencing, the study profiled T cell repertoires from about 610 subjects and related those repertoires to cytomegalovirus serostatus. Class I and class II HLA loci were covered by the typing at four-digit resolution. A later analysis re-analyzed previously published TCR beta repertoires from approximately 670 donors and added high-resolution HLA genotyping to study TCR occurrence patterns. All discovery cohort repertoires had been generated using a single sequencing platform. Along with the approximately 650-subject first cohort, a separate validation cohort of 120 different subjects was used. On average, 235,054 unique TCR beta nucleotide sequences were sequenced per donor among more than 350 genotyped donors of the cohort, with roughly 18% of those sequences being non-productive. Because of strong linkage in the cohort, roughly five DR-DQ haplotypes were treated as single units for association and clustering. The later analysis used no new phenotypic data to find candidate immune exposures, relying instead on TCR beta sequences and their occurrence across donors. A later genetic analysis used genome-wide SNP genotypes for 398 of the 666 donors, treating that subset as a discovery cohort. The study at large found these results: A cluster of highly shared sequence variants was judged likely to be a technical artifact of the sequencing pipeline. At a false discovery rate of 0.05, a later analysis linked about 17,000 TCR beta sequences to specific HLA alleles. Correlated functional status among segregating V segments might be attributable to linkage disequilibrium, but an unknown experimental factor could not be ruled out. A later analysis reported that several top co-occurrence clusters appeared linked to parvovirus B19, influenza, CMV and Epstein-Barr virus. The study listed 164 TCR beta chains as associated with cytomegalovirus. A further reported finding was that TCR beta sequences accurately predicted the HLA-A and HLA-B alleles for most subjects in the first cohort. While some public TCRs were present in many individuals, most TCR sequences turned up only very rarely across donors. Because the 87-base-pair reads could not distinguish some IMGT-functional V segments, including TRBV6-2 and TRBV6-3, those segments were excluded. The authors suggested that the approach could potentially be generalized to other disease states and immunological phenotypes. An association between a missense DCLRE1C variant and V-gene and J-gene trimming of TCR beta chains was found in a later genetic analysis and replicated in an independent cohort. A later analysis found that most CMV-associated TCR beta chains appeared HLA-restricted, with HLA associations seemingly driven largely by CMV exposure. Because counts were too low, seventeen rarely observed V segments, including chromosome 9 orphons, were excluded from the earlier analysis of 587 of the donors. Broadly in line with IMGT annotations, most TCR beta V segments showed up in productive rearrangements about 87% or about 30% of the time in an earlier analysis of 587 of the donors. HLA typing was unavailable for some donors at each locus, so association tests used only the typed subset. Sequencing depth was assumed to be roughly uniform across donors in the presence/absence analyses, though that assumption may not hold. According to a later genetic analysis, donors in an Asian-associated ancestry cluster had fewer N-insertions in productive TCRs than the approximately 700-donor mean. CMV serostatus was the only immune exposure information available for the cohort. Compared with equally common non-associated chains, HLA-associated TCR beta chains in a later analysis were more clonally expanded and had lower generation probabilities. The classifier was reported to diagnose cytomegalovirus status with high specificity and sensitivity in both the original and validation cohorts. Three of the identified cytomegalovirus-associated TCR beta chains were confirmed in vitro to be specific for cytomegalovirus antigens. When HLA alleles, especially DR and DQ, strongly co-occurred, attributing TCR associations to individual alleles was difficult. This cohort had only TCR beta chains sequenced, and the lack of alpha or paired-chain data limited which features could be detected. According to a later analysis, TCR association rates differed among HLA loci, with DRB1 alleles showing the most associated TCRs and HLA-C alleles showing the fewest.

With regard to this clone: It lacks a known antigen. No per-base quality is available; no much larger clone lies one base away.

Measured from the cysteine to the phenylalanine, the CDR3 is 15 residues long. Only the CDR3 region is kept as DNA, spanning 45 bases read in frame from base 1. Trimming costs V 1 base and J 2 bases, and their ends lie 11 bases apart. CDR1 SGHDN and CDR2 FVKESK were looked up in the germline V gene. In total, just over 650 healthy bone marrow donors made up the cohort. At the time of sampling, all cohort members were nominally healthy, though unrecorded immune exposures were likely present. The donor was CMV seropositive and was included in the group of 289 seropositive cohort members. Each donor provided a peripheral blood sample, and peripheral blood mononuclear cells were used for TCR beta sequencing. Genomic DNA was extracted from the blood cell samples with the Qiagen DNeasy Blood Extraction Kit. Preparation of the library involved the immunoSEQ multiplex PCR assay. The multiplex PCR relied on a mix of 60 forward primers for TCR Vbeta segments and 13 reverse primers for TCR Jbeta segments. The CDR3 region of rearranged TCR beta genes was amplified from genomic DNA with a multiplex PCR assay. On the Illumina HiSeq System, the amplified TCR beta libraries were sequenced as 87-base-pair reads. From the authors' description of their analysis: A later analysis tallied 75 million to 85 million unique TCR beta chains across the approximately 670 repertoires, and around 12 million of those chains were shared by two or more donors. To remove PCR and sequencing errors, raw reads were error-corrected and collapsed into unique sequences using a nearest-neighbor algorithm that merged closely related sequences. CDR3 sequences were aligned to IMGT reference sequences to assign V, D and J gene segments. Each retained sequence needed at least a six-nucleotide match to both a V gene segment and a J gene segment. A rearrangement was called productive if the CDR3 had no stop codons and remained in frame with V and J, and every other rearrangement was called non-productive. CDR3 was defined by IMGT convention, running from the second conserved V-encoded cysteine to the conserved J-encoded phenylalanine. Sequences without an unambiguous match to a single V gene segment were excluded from the earlier analysis of about 640 of the donors. An earlier analysis of fewer than 750 of the donors classified V segments as functional when productive rearrangements were above 56.7% and as segregating when the standard deviation between donors was above 5%. To diagnose cytomegalovirus status from the catalog of TCR beta chain sequences, a statistical classification framework was built. A later analysis assigned V and J genes by comparing TCR nucleotide sequences with IMGT/GENE-DB human TR gene sequences. In a later analysis, CDR3 sequences and most-parsimonious VDJ recombination scenarios were assigned using the TCRdist pipeline. In a later analysis, each TCR beta chain was defined by its CDR3 amino acid sequence together with its V-gene family, and reads lacking a unique V-gene family were excluded. A later analysis removed several hundred highly shared, low-generation-probability nucleotide sequences to deal with suspected cross-contamination and a sequencing artifact. In a later analysis, a clonal expansion index for each public chain was calculated from normalized within-repertoire ranks of inferred template counts. A later analysis computed generation probabilities with a VDJ recombination model fitted to out-of-frame rearrangements, and checked the results against IGoR. In a later analysis, TCR-TCR, TCR-HLA and TCR-CMV co-occurrence was scored with hypergeometric tests, and a repertoire-size bias correction was applied to TCR pairs. A later analysis estimated false discovery rates by permuting HLA or CMV assignments 20 times. In a later analysis, co-occurring TCRs were grouped with DBSCAN, and TCRdist sequence similarity was added when clustering was performed within HLA-allele-positive subsets. For co-occurrence clustering, repertoires with fewer than 30,000 or more than 120,000 public chains were excluded, along with 5 or 6 repertoires with anomalous nucleotide sharing. Held by TCRdb, this immuneACCESS table contains in-frame sequences only and omits some clones. Under half of the omission traces to an unresolved V gene where checked; the cause of the rest is unknown. The V and J calls and clone size were taken over from that table, and D and trimming were inferred from the DNA. The sample profile shows 130,000 or so clones; 85% of them were found once. The ten largest make up about 7% of the sample.

The TCR sequence derives from a woman aged 25 to 45 in good health and CMV-seropositive. This chain is built from TRBV14 and TRBJ1-2, with no confident D gene call. Specimen: PBMCs. Here is the DNA: TGTGCCAGCAGCCAAGGGGTGGGCGCGAACTATGGCTACACCTTC. Its translation reads: CASSQGVGANYGYTF.